One T cell receptor (beta chain) is described in this entry. Sequencing was performed with immunoSEQ multiplex PCR; in TCRdb, only in-frame clones are kept and a portion is missing. The table lists 350,000 to 450,000 clones, approximately 91% of them singletons. This record belongs to a study of Ad26.COV2.S vaccination and SARS-CoV-2 variants. For the study at large: Ad26.COV2.S was injected intramuscularly once or twice, 56 days apart.

Germline assignment: CDR1 MGHDK and CDR2 SYGVNS. V was trimmed by 5 bases and J by 4 bases, leaving 24 bases between them. The CDR3 spans 17 residues. Specified treatment: approximately 18 received Ad26.COV2.S at low or high dose, single or two shots; several received placebo; per-sample allocation not given. Samples came from day 63 after the first vaccine or placebo injection. Recruitment in Boston yielded a donor of adult age, 18-55 years. This material consisted of peripheral blood, taken in a trial of Ad26.COV2.S vaccine versus placebo. The V call is TRBV25-1, the J call TRBJ2-7; the D call may be TRBD1 or TRBD2 (5 bases each). The sequence came from a person between 18 and 60 years old who received the Ad26.COV2.S COVID-19 vaccine or a placebo. The CDR3 is CASSPPGPGWAQYEQYF. Here the CDR3 DNA reads TGTGCCAGCAGTCCCCCGGGACCAGGTTGGGCCCAATACGAGCAGTACTTC.